The source of this T cell receptor (beta chain) is a study of CD8+CD57+ T cells in acquired aplastic anemia. Study context: On average, sorted CD4+ and CD8+ cells gave 3.2 ug of DNA.

Germline V gene data show CDR1 as MNHNY and CDR2 as SVGAGI (reference sequence). CDR3 length equals 17 residues. Trimming took 6 bases from V and 0 from J; bases not matched to a gene: 11. TCR beta VDJ and CDR3 profiling used genomic DNA as template. MiXCR, run by TCRdb on the reads, gives a single entry per CDR3 protein. The sample has roughly 240,000 distinct CDR3 sequences; around 46% are singletons. Selection for sequencing was limited to patients who had shown CD8+CD57+ cell expansion by flow cytometry. The TCR was taken from a human donor with aplastic anemia. The V gene is TRBV6-6, the J gene TRBJ1-5; 7 bases agree with TRBD1. Material for sequencing was sorted CD4+, CD8+, or CD8+CD57+ T cells (not recorded which) from PBMCs. CDR3 sequence: CASRRDSREFSNQPQHF. The CDR3 DNA is TGTGCCAGCAGGAGGGACAGTAGAGAATTTAGCAATCAGCCCCAGCATTTT.